Listed here are 27 T cell receptor beta chains from one sample, sequenced in a study of tumor-infiltrating lymphocytes in localized non-small cell lung cancer. The protocol was immunoSEQ multiplex PCR, while the TCRdb copy is restricted to in-frame clones and leaves out a portion. The sample lists over 5,000 clones, around 69% seen once, with about 30% in the top ten. Sequencing used lung tumor tissue. These receptors came from a human donor with non-small cell lung cancer.

This clone was counted between two and nine times. The V gene is TRBV9, the J gene TRBJ2-4, with TRBD1 matching over 7 bases. Germline values: CDR1 SGDLS, CDR2 YYNGEE. V was clipped by 5 bases and J by 5 bases; unmatched bases: 4. This CDR3 region has 13 residues. CDR3 DNA sequence: TGTGCCAGCAGTCCCGGGACAGAAAACATTCAGTACTTC. Its protein product is CASSPGTENIQYF. Full variable domain (rest looked up from reference TRBV9 and TRBJ2-4): DSGVTQTPKHLITATGQRVTLRCSPRSGDLSVYWYQQSLDQGLQFLIQYYNGEERAKGNILERFSAQQFPDLHSELNLSSLELGDSALYFCASSPGTENIQYFGAGTRLSVL.

The gene calls are TRBV5-6 and TRBJ2-5; 7 bases are shared with TRBD1. Germline V lookup: CDR1 SGHDT, CDR2 YYEEEE. The CDR3 length is 12 residues. V lost 2 bases and J lost 13; bases outside the gene matches: 8. CDR3 amino acids: CASSFGQAVGYF. The CDR3 DNA sequence: TGTGCCAGCAGCTTCGGACAGGCCGTGGGGTACTTC.

The chain joins TRBV27 to TRBJ1-1; 7 bases fit TRBD1. The CDR3 runs 14 residues. Germline CDR1 is MNHEY and CDR2 is SMNVEV (reference sequence). Trimming took 6 bases from V and 0 from J; bases not matched to a gene: 4. CDR3 amino acids: CASRIQGMNTEAFF. The CDR3 nucleotides are TGTGCCAGCAGGATACAGGGGATGAACACTGAAGCTTTCTTT.

This clone appeared a single time. This rearrangement joins TRBV4-1 to TRBJ2-3; the match to TRBD2 covers 7 bases. J gave up 3 bases and V 4 bases, and 10 bases lay outside the gene matches. Germline V lookup: CDR1 MGHRA, CDR2 YSYEKL. The CDR3 extends over 16 amino acids. In DNA, the CDR3 is TGCGCCAGCAGCCCCCGGTCCAGGGAGGGAACAGATACGCAGTATTTT. Protein product: CASSPRSREGTDTQYF.

In its sample, this clone was seen a few times. V is TRBV4-1 and J is TRBJ1-1; TRBD1 matches 10 bases. The CDR3 extends over 14 amino acids. Germline loops: CDR1 MGHRA, CDR2 YSYEKL. With 0 bases clipped from V and 5 bases from J, the junction kept 0 bases outside the gene matches. The CDR3 DNA reads TGCGCCAGCAGCCAAGAGGGACAGGGGACTGAAGCTTTCTTT. This codes for CASSQEGQGTEAFF.

This chain uses TRBV25-1 with TRBJ2-1, with TRBD1 matching over 8 bases. This CDR3 spans 16 amino acids. CDR1 is MGHDK and CDR2 is SYGVNS in the germline V gene. With 1 base clipped from V and 5 bases from J, the junction kept 7 bases outside the gene matches. Here the CDR3 reads CASSEFIGQGHNEQFF. The CDR3 DNA is TGTGCCAGCAGTGAATTCATAGGACAGGGTCACAATGAGCAGTTCTTC.

The V and J genes are TRBV6-5 and TRBJ2-3, with 8 bases lining up with TRBD2. This CDR3 is 14 amino acids long. The V gene's germline CDR1 is MNHEY and CDR2 SVGAGI. V lost 6 bases to trimming and J lost 7 bases; unmatched junction nucleotides: 9. In nucleotides, the CDR3 is TGTGCCAGCAGCCCCGGGGGGGGACGATATACGCAGTATTTT. It is translated as CASSPGGGRYTQYF.

This rearrangement joins TRBV7-9 to TRBJ1-2; D is undetermined. V was shortened by 5 bases and J by 7 bases, with 14 bases between the two germline ends. The CDR3 has 13 amino acids. Per the germline V gene, CDR1 is SEHNR and CDR2 is FQNEAQ (reference sequence). Here the CDR3 DNA reads TGTGCCAGCAGCCCCTTCTCCGGAGGTGGCTACACCTTC. Its translation: CASSPFSGGGYTF.

The chain uses TRBV7-9 and TRBJ2-3; TRBD2 might be the D (6 bases). The CDR3 consists of 15 residues. Looked up from germline, CDR1 is SEHNR and CDR2 is FQNEAQ (reference sequence). V was trimmed by 5 bases and J by 0 bases, leaving 12 bases between them. CDR3 coding DNA: TGTGCCAGCAGCCTCCGGGGGACCAGCACAGATACGCAGTATTTT. Translation: CASSLRGTSTDTQYF.

The chain links TRBV18 to TRBJ2-7; possible D gene TRBD1, 5 bases. Looked up from germline, CDR1 is KGHSH and CDR2 is LQKENI. This CDR3 comprises 12 residues. The V end lost 3 bases, the J end lost 5 bases, and 8 bases lay between the germline ends. The CDR3, as DNA: TGTGCCAGCTCACCTAGGGGCAACGAGCAGTACTTC. Amino acid sequence: CASSPRGNEQYF.

In this sample, this clone turned up a few times. The chain is built from TRBV28 and TRBJ1-6; 7 positions match TRBD1. V lost 7 bases to trimming and J lost 5 bases; unmatched junction nucleotides: 5. This CDR3 comprises 14 residues. Germline-derived CDR1 and CDR2 are MDHEN and SYDVKM. CDR3 nucleotides: TGTGCCAGCAATACAGGGGAACATAATTCACCCCTCCACTTT. Encoded protein: CASNTGEHNSPLHF.

The V gene is TRBV7-9, the J gene TRBJ2-1, with D uncertain. This CDR3 contains 12 residues. V lost 3 bases, J lost 6 bases, and 6 bases lay in between. Germline CDR1 is SEHNR and CDR2 is FQNEAQ (reference sequence). The CDR3, as DNA: TGTGCCAGCAGCTTCGGGCTCAATGAGCAGTTCTTC. This translates into CASSFGLNEQFF.

Relative to its sample, this clone is medium-sized (0.01 to 0.1%). The rearrangement uses TRBV18 and TRBJ1-1; D unresolved. Trimming cost V 1 base and J 4 bases, with 4 bases left between them. The CDR3 is made up of 12 amino acids. CDR1 is KGHSH, CDR2 LQKENI, per germline. The CDR3 bases are TGTGCCAGCTCACCACTAAGCACTGAAGCTTTCTTT. Its translation: CASSPLSTEAFF. The full variable domain, rest sourced from reference TRBV18 and TRBJ1-1, is NAGVMQNPRHLVRRRGQEARLRCSPMKGHSHVYWYRQLPEEGLKFMVYLQKENIIDESGMPKERFSAEFPKEGPSILRIQQVVRGDSAAYFCASSPLSTEAFFGQGTRLTVV.

There are a few counts of this clone. The chain carries TRBV5-6 and TRBJ2-5, with 9 bases that match TRBD2. Trimming took 4 bases from V and 7 from J; bases not matched to a gene: 5. Germline lookup yields CDR1 SGHDT and CDR2 YYEEEE. The CDR3 is 13 residues long. CDR3 amino acids: CASSLRGGRTQYF. CDR3 nucleotides: TGTGCCAGCAGCCTGCGGGGGGGCCGGACCCAGTACTTC.

The rearrangement uses TRBV28 and TRBJ1-1; D gene uncertain. Germline CDR1 reads MDHEN; CDR2 reads SYDVKM. There are 12 residues in the CDR3. Trimming left V 7 bases short and J 4 bases short, with 10 bases between. In nucleotides, the CDR3 is TGTGCCAGCACCCTCCGCGGCACTGAAGCTTTCTTT. This encodes CASTLRGTEAFF. Full variable domain (rest looked up from reference TRBV28 and TRBJ1-1): DVKVTQSSRYLVKRTGEKVFLECVQDMDHENMFWYRQDPGLGLRLIYFSYDVKMKEKGDIPEGYSVSREKKERFSLILESASTNQTSMYLCASTLRGTEAFFGQGTRLTVV.

The chain couples TRBV6-1 to TRBJ1-2; maybe TRBD1 (6 bases). Germline V gene sequence: CDR1 MNHNS, CDR2 SASEGT. The CDR3 contains 14 residues. V was cut by 10 bases and J by 5 bases, with 20 bases left in between. CDR3 sequence reads: CATIPVTGTYGYTF. CDR3 nucleotide sequence: TGTGCCACCATTCCGGTAACAGGGACTTATGGCTACACCTTC.

The V and J genes are TRBV7-2 and TRBJ2-5; TRBD2 matches at 8 bases. This CDR3 region has 14 residues. Germline CDR1 reads SGHTA; CDR2 reads FQGNSA. The junction had 10 bases not matched to a gene; V was cut back by 7 bases and J by 6 bases. The CDR3: CASTSGGAEKTQYF. The CDR3 DNA follows: TGTGCCAGCACCTCCGGGGGGGCCGAAAAGACCCAGTACTTC.

V gene TRBV6-6 combines with J gene TRBJ1-2; D may be TRBD1 (5 bases). Germline V gene lookup returns CDR1 MNHNY and CDR2 SVGAGI (reference sequence). CDR3 length equals 14 residues. V was pared by 0 bases and J by 8 bases, with 13 bases between. This CDR3 reads CASSYSMGGEGYTF. The CDR3 DNA sequence: TGTGCCAGCAGTTACTCGATGGGGGGGGAAGGCTACACCTTC.

V gene TRBV4-3 combines with J gene TRBJ2-3, with 9 bases that match TRBD2. Germline V lookup: CDR1 LGHNA, CDR2 YSLEER. CDR3 length equals 16 residues. Germline trimming cut 0 bases from V and 8 bases from J; bases unmatched to any gene: 9. CDR3 DNA: TGCGCCAGCAGCCAAGACCTCGCGGGGGGGCAGGGTACGCAGTATTTT. Its translation: CASSQDLAGGQGTQYF.

This clone was detected only a few times. The chain couples TRBV5-6 to TRBJ2-3, with 9 bases fitting TRBD2. From germline, CDR1 is SGHDT and CDR2 YYEEEE. V shed 6 bases, J shed 2 bases, and the junction held 10 bases outside the gene matches. The CDR3 has 16 amino acids. The CDR3 loop reads CASILTSGGLTDTQYF. The CDR3 nucleotides are TGTGCCAGCATACTAACCAGCGGGGGGCTCACAGATACGCAGTATTTT.

The rearrangement joins TRBV6-7 to TRBJ1-3; 7 bases align to TRBD1. Being an ORF, TRBV6-7 has a function that is uncertain. The CDR3 spans 18 residues. V dropped 2 bases and J dropped 5; count of bases not matched to a gene: 15. The CDR3 DNA reads as TGTGCCAGCAGTTACAAAGCGGAAGGGACAGAAGCGCGAAACACCATATATTTT. This sequence encodes CASSYKAEGTEARNTIYF.

The chain uses TRBV28 and TRBJ2-1, with D possibly TRBD1 on 7 matching bases. CDR1 is MDHEN and CDR2 is SYDVKM in the germline V gene. The length of the CDR3 is 15 residues. V lost 7 bases to trimming and J lost 3 bases, with 16 bases between them. CDR3 protein: CASTPGGQLYNEQFF. CDR3 DNA sequence: TGTGCCAGCACTCCCGGGGGACAGCTCTACAATGAGCAGTTCTTC.

The chain has TRBV2 and TRBJ2-7; D ambiguous. Between the trimmed V and J ends, which lost 5 bases and 1 base, there was a span of 15 bases. Germline V gene sequence: CDR1 SNHLY, CDR2 FYNNEI. This CDR3 has 15 residues. CDR3 DNA: TGTGCCAGCAGTAGCCCCGAGACCGGTTCCTACGAGCAGTACTTC. This encodes CASSSPETGSYEQYF.

V is TRBV5-4 and J is TRBJ2-1; D unclear. Between the trimmed V and J ends, which lost 0 bases and 9 bases, there was a span of 4 bases. The V gene's germline CDR1 is SGHNT and CDR2 YYREEE (reference sequence). The CDR3 is 11 amino acids. The CDR3 is CASSLVGEQFF. The DNA of the CDR3 is TGTGCCAGCAGCTTGGTTGGTGAGCAGTTCTTC.

This chain connects TRBV5-6 to TRBJ2-3; no reliable D call. V was cut by 4 bases and J by 1 base, with 10 bases left in between. The CDR3 loop spans 14 amino acids. Germline-derived CDR1 and CDR2 are SGHDT and YYEEEE. As DNA, the CDR3 is TGTGCCAGCAGCCCTGCAGGCCGCACAGATACGCAGTATTTT. This gives the protein CASSPAGRTDTQYF.

The CDR3 DNA reads TGTGCCAGCAGCCCGGGACCCACAGATACGCAGTATTTT. Amino acid sequence: CASSPGPTDTQYF. The rearrangement joins TRBV11-2 to TRBJ2-3; D may correspond to TRBD1 or TRBD2 (5 bases each). Trimming removed 5 bases at V and 2 bases at J, with 8 bases between. The CDR3 is made up of 13 amino acids. CDR1 SGHAT and CDR2 FQNNGV come from the germline V gene. The full variable domain, its missing parts supplied by reference TRBV11-2 and TRBJ2-3, is EAGVAQSPRYKIIEKRQSVAFWCNPISGHATLYWYQQILGQGPKLLIQFQNNGVVDDSQLPKDRFSAERLKGVDSTLKIQPAKLEDSAVYLCASSPGPTDTQYFGPGTRLTVL.

The chain couples TRBV5-4 to TRBJ2-3; TRBD2 aligns across 10 bases. Germline values: CDR1 SGHNT, CDR2 YYREEE (reference sequence). V lost 4 bases and J lost 2; bases outside the gene matches: 7. CDR3 size: 16 residues. The CDR3 sequence is CASSQSGGGLTDTQYF. The CDR3, as DNA: TGTGCCAGCAGCCAGAGCGGGGGGGGCCTCACAGATACGCAGTATTTT.